One and the same sample provided the 30 T cell receptor beta chains below, sequenced in a study of T cell clonotyping in hematopoietic cell transplantation. The repertoire was sequenced with immunoSEQ multiplex PCR; TCRdb's copy has only in-frame clones and lacks some. The table includes more than 55,000 clones, 94% detected once. Sequencing used peripheral blood mononuclear cells. Receptors originate from a man aged 45-60 years in good health. Some clones in this sample may be carry-over from other donors' samples.

The V call is TRBV27, the J call TRBJ2-3; D ambiguous. The ends were cut back, 3 bases at V and 2 bases at J, with 9 bases in the middle. This CDR3 is built from 14 residues. The germline CDR1 and CDR2 sequences are MNHEY and SMNVEV (reference sequence). CDR3 region: CASSFGRNTDTQYF. Written as DNA, the CDR3 is TGTGCCAGCAGTTTTGGTAGAAACACAGATACGCAGTATTTT.

This chain links TRBV9 with TRBJ2-5, with 11 nucleotides matching TRBD2. This CDR3 region has 16 residues. Per the germline V gene, CDR1 is SGDLS and CDR2 is YYNGEE. The V and J ends lost 0 bases and 5 bases, in that order; junction bases with no gene match: 6. DNA for the CDR3: TGTGCCAGCAGCGTAGCTCTAGCGGGGGGTTCGGAGACCCAGTACTTC. Its translation: CASSVALAGGSETQYF.

J is TRBJ2-7 and V is TRBV4-1; D uncertain. The CDR3 loop spans 13 amino acids. CDR1 is MGHRA, CDR2 YSYEKL, per germline. Trimming left V 4 bases short and J 3 bases short, with 10 bases between. In DNA, the CDR3 is TGCGCCAGCAGCCGGGCGCAAGGCTACGAGCAGTACTTC. Its protein product is CASSRAQGYEQYF.

The chain recombines TRBV9 with TRBJ2-2; no firm D call. Trimming shortened V by 0 bases and J by 6 bases, and 6 bases separated the two germline ends. The V gene's germline CDR1 is SGDLS and CDR2 YYNGEE. The CDR3 extends over 13 amino acids. DNA of the CDR3: TGTGCCAGCAGCGTAGATCAGCCCGGGGAGCTGTTTTTT. This translates into CASSVDQPGELFF. The full variable domain, its missing parts supplied by reference TRBV9 and TRBJ2-2, is DSGVTQTPKHLITATGQRVTLRCSPRSGDLSVYWYQQSLDQGLQFLIQYYNGEERAKGNILERFSAQQFPDLHSELNLSSLELGDSALYFCASSVDQPGELFFGEGSRLTVL.

This clone appeared a single time. The CDR3 spells CASSYHLAGGQETQYF. CDR3 in DNA: TGTGCCAGCAGTTACCACCTAGCGGGGGGCCAAGAGACCCAGTACTTC. The rearrangement joins TRBV6-5 to TRBJ2-5; TRBD2 matches 11 bases. The J segment lost 1 base and the V segment lost 2 bases, leaving 3 bases of the junction unmatched. CDR1 is MNHEY and CDR2 is SVGAGI in the germline V gene. The CDR3 is made up of 16 amino acids.

The chain couples TRBV5-1 to TRBJ2-7; the match to TRBD1 covers 7 bases. The CDR3 contains 14 residues. The V and J ends lost 4 bases and 2 bases, in that order; junction bases with no gene match: 6. Looked up from germline, CDR1 is SGHRS and CDR2 is YFSETQ. CDR3 nucleotide sequence: TGCGCCAGCAGCCTACGGACAGGACCCTACGAGCAGTACTTC. Translated: CASSLRTGPYEQYF.

V is TRBV5-1 and J is TRBJ2-3; 10 bases line up with TRBD1. The germline V gene has CDR1 SGHRS and CDR2 YFSETQ. The CDR3 has 15 residues. The J segment lost 5 bases and the V segment lost 4 bases, leaving 7 bases of the junction unmatched. CDR3 DNA: TGCGCCAGCAGCAATCGGGACAGGGGAGGAGATACGCAGTATTTT. Translation: CASSNRDRGGDTQYF.

The rearrangement joins TRBV4-1 to TRBJ1-1; 7 positions match TRBD1. The CDR3 is 16 amino acids. The germline V gene has CDR1 MGHRA and CDR2 YSYEKL. The J segment lost 6 bases and the V segment lost 0 bases, leaving 10 bases of the junction unmatched. The CDR3 sequence: CASSQDNRRGRAEAFF. CDR3 in DNA: TGCGCCAGCAGCCAAGATAACAGAAGGGGGCGGGCTGAAGCTTTCTTT.

This clone was seen once. V and J are TRBV5-1 and TRBJ2-1; maybe TRBD2 (5 bases). Looked up from germline, CDR1 is SGHRS and CDR2 is YFSETQ. V dropped 7 bases and J dropped 0 bases, with 8 bases sitting between them. This CDR3 is 13 amino acids long. The CDR3 DNA is TGCGCCAGCGGACTGCCCTCCTACAATGAGCAGTTCTTC. Translated, it gives CASGLPSYNEQFF.

V usage is TRBV28 and J usage is TRBJ2-7; maybe TRBD1 (6 bases). Germline-derived CDR1 and CDR2 are MDHEN and SYDVKM. The length of the CDR3 is 13 residues. The ends were cut back, 3 bases at V and 5 bases at J, with 11 bases in the middle. The CDR3 DNA is TGTGCCAGCAGTTTCAGGGGCCCCCACGAGCAGTACTTC. This codes for CASSFRGPHEQYF.

CDR3: CASSLVDGSYEQYF. The CDR3 DNA is TGTGCCAGCAGCTTAGTGGACGGATCCTACGAGCAGTACTTC. V is TRBV7-8 and J is TRBJ2-7; no firm D call. V lost 1 base and J 1 base, leaving 8 bases between the germline ends. This CDR3 has 14 residues. Germline V gene sequence: CDR1 SGHVS, CDR2 FQNEAQ.

DNA for the CDR3: TGTGCCAGCAGTGGCAGGCATAATTCACCCCTCCACTTT. It translates to CASSGRHNSPLHF. The J gene is TRBJ1-6, the V gene TRBV27; no clear D. V was shortened by 5 bases and J by 5 bases, with 7 bases between the two germline ends. The CDR3 consists of 13 residues. Germline CDR1 MNHEY, CDR2 SMNVEV (reference sequence).

The CDR3 DNA follows: TGTGCCAGTAGTTTCAGGACCCGTAATCAGCCCCAGCATTTT. Translated: CASSFRTRNQPQHF. J is TRBJ1-5 and V is TRBV19; D unresolved. This CDR3 has 14 amino acids. Germline CDR1 is LNHDA and CDR2 is SQIVND (reference sequence). Trimming cost V 5 bases and J 4 bases, with 12 bases left between them.

V and J are TRBV11-2 and TRBJ1-1; D possibly corresponds to TRBD1 (5 bases). Germline values: CDR1 SGHAT, CDR2 FQNNGV. This CDR3 comprises 15 residues. V lost 1 base to trimming and J lost 0 bases, with 9 bases between them. The CDR3 sequence is CASSLGPGLNTEAFF. CDR3 nucleotide sequence: TGTGCCAGCAGCTTAGGCCCAGGGTTGAACACTGAAGCTTTCTTT.

The rearrangement joins TRBV11-2 to TRBJ2-1, with 10 bases aligning to TRBD2. The germline V gene encodes CDR1 SGHAT and CDR2 FQNNGV. The CDR3 totals 16 residues. Unmatched junction bases numbered 8, after V lost 5 bases and J lost 4 bases. This CDR3 is CASSRLTSGPYNEQFF. The CDR3 nucleotides are TGTGCCAGCAGCCGTCTGACTAGCGGGCCTTACAATGAGCAGTTCTTC.

The chain is built from TRBV5-6 and TRBJ1-1; the D is unclear. The CDR3 has 15 residues. Trimming shortened V by 1 base and J by 0 bases, and 10 bases separated the two germline ends. From germline, CDR1 is SGHDT and CDR2 YYEEEE. The CDR3: CASSLRGPLNTEAFF. CDR3 in DNA: TGTGCCAGCAGCTTGCGTGGACCGTTGAACACTGAAGCTTTCTTT.

This chain links TRBV9 with TRBJ1-6, with D perhaps matching TRBD1 (5 bases). V was trimmed by 0 bases and J by 9 bases, leaving 10 bases between them. The CDR3 spans 14 residues. Germline V gene sequence: CDR1 SGDLS, CDR2 YYNGEE. Here the CDR3 reads CASSVVGAGSPLHF. As DNA, the CDR3 is TGTGCCAGCAGCGTAGTAGGGGCGGGTTCACCCCTCCACTTT. Using reference TRBV9 and TRBJ1-6 for the parts outside the CDR3, the full variable domain is DSGVTQTPKHLITATGQRVTLRCSPRSGDLSVYWYQQSLDQGLQFLIQYYNGEERAKGNILERFSAQQFPDLHSELNLSSLELGDSALYFCASSVVGAGSPLHFGNGTRLTVT.

The chain couples TRBV7-9 to TRBJ2-1; D is possibly TRBD2 (5 bases). V shed 0 bases and J shed 6 bases, with 9 bases lying between them. From germline, CDR1 is SEHNR and CDR2 FQNEAQ (reference sequence). This CDR3 has 14 residues. The CDR3 bases are TGTGCCAGCAGCTTAGCGGGAGCAGTCAATGAGCAGTTCTTC. Translating it yields CASSLAGAVNEQFF.

V is TRBV6-1 and J is TRBJ1-2; TRBD1 matches 11 bases. The germline V gene has CDR1 MNHNS and CDR2 SASEGT. J was trimmed by 2 bases and V by 6 bases; bases with no gene match: 5. CDR3 length: 15 residues. The DNA for the CDR3 is TGTGCCAGCAGGCGGACAGGGGGCGAAAACTATGGCTACACCTTC. It yields the protein CASRRTGGENYGYTF.

CDR3 sequence reads: CASSRSERGYEQYF. The DNA for the CDR3 is TGTGCCAGCAGCCGCAGCGAGAGGGGGTACGAGCAGTACTTC. V and J are TRBV6-5 and TRBJ2-7; a possible D gene is TRBD1 (6 bases). Germline CDR1 and CDR2: MNHEY and SVGAGI. With 6 bases removed from V and 4 bases from J, the gap between germline ends came to 16 bases. The CDR3 contains 14 residues.

The chain has TRBV7-9 and TRBJ2-7; no clear D. The germline CDR1 and CDR2 sequences are SEHNR and FQNEAQ (reference sequence). V was trimmed by 3 bases and J by 5 bases, leaving 14 bases between them. This CDR3 spans 14 amino acids. This CDR3 is CASSFLAGSNEQYF. CDR3 sequence (DNA): TGTGCCAGCAGCTTCCTCGCAGGCAGTAACGAGCAGTACTTC.

The CDR3 protein is CASSYKAGGGGYTF. As DNA, the CDR3 is TGTGCCAGCAGTTACAAGGCAGGGGGCGGTGGCTACACCTTC. This rearrangement joins TRBV6-6 to TRBJ1-2, with 8 nucleotides matching TRBD1. CDR1 and CDR2 from the germline V gene are MNHNY and SVGAGI (reference sequence). V lost 2 bases to trimming and J lost 7 bases; unmatched junction nucleotides: 6. The CDR3 covers 14 residues.

This clone appeared a single time. The CDR3 nucleotides read TGTGCCAGTAGTATGGTTTGGGGTGGTATCACTGAAGCTTTCTTT. This sequence encodes CASSMVWGGITEAFF. The chain couples TRBV19 to TRBJ1-1; D remains unclear. Germline V lookup: CDR1 LNHDA, CDR2 SQIVND (reference sequence). The CDR3 spans 15 residues. V was trimmed by 3 bases and J by 4 bases, leaving 15 bases between them.

The gene calls are TRBV5-1 and TRBJ2-5, with D perhaps TRBD2 (6 bases). In germline, CDR1 is SGHRS, CDR2 YFSETQ. The CDR3 length is 13 residues. With 7 bases removed from V and 1 base from J, the gap between germline ends came to 11 bases. The chain's CDR3 is CASRGTSQETQYF. The CDR3 DNA reads as TGCGCCAGCCGGGGGACGTCCCAAGAGACCCAGTACTTC.

V gene TRBV5-1 combines with J gene TRBJ2-1, with a tentative D call TRBD2 (6 bases). The CDR3 is 15 residues long. V was cut by 5 bases and J by 1 base, with 13 bases left in between. Germline V CDR1 and CDR2: SGHRS, YFSETQ. CDR3 sequence reads: CASSQSGPSYNEQFF. The CDR3 DNA sequence: TGCGCCAGCAGTCAAAGCGGGCCTTCCTACAATGAGCAGTTCTTC.

The chain combines TRBV4-2 with TRBJ1-5; D is possibly TRBD1 (6 bases). V was shortened by 0 bases and J by 2 bases, with 8 bases between the two germline ends. CDR1 is LGHNA, CDR2 YNFKEQ, per germline. The CDR3 consists of 15 residues. The CDR3 loop reads CASSQERQGNQPQHF. The DNA of the CDR3 is TGTGCCAGCAGCCAAGAAAGACAGGGCAATCAGCCCCAGCATTTT.

This clone was found once. The chain carries TRBV2 and TRBJ1-4; 7 nucleotides line up with TRBD1. CDR3 length: 15 amino acids. V was pared by 4 bases and J by 7 bases, with 9 bases of the junction left unmatched. CDR1 and CDR2 from the germline V gene are SNHLY and FYNNEI. The CDR3: CASSVVEGAIEKLFF. For the CDR3, the DNA is TGTGCCAGCAGTGTAGTCGAGGGGGCGATTGAAAAACTGTTTTTT.

The chain is built from TRBV25-1 and TRBJ1-2; D gene unclear. The CDR3 is 14 residues long. Trimming took off 6 bases at V and 3 bases at J, with 14 bases between the two ends. Germline CDR1 and CDR2: MGHDK and SYGVNS. CDR3: CASSTLIDHYGYTF. The CDR3 DNA reads TGTGCCAGCAGCACGCTCATAGACCACTATGGCTACACCTTC.

This chain links TRBV7-3 with TRBJ2-7; D not certain. Germline CDR1 reads SGHTA; CDR2 reads FQGTGA. V was cut by 5 bases and J by 6 bases, with 14 bases left in between. CDR3 length: 13 residues. The CDR3 loop reads CASSATLQTEQYF. The CDR3 bases are TGTGCCAGCAGCGCCACACTCCAGACCGAGCAGTACTTC.

The chain uses TRBV6-5 and TRBJ2-5; no clear D. The CDR3 runs 11 residues. In germline, CDR1 is MNHEY, CDR2 SVGAGI. Trimming pared 2 bases from V and 4 bases from J, leaving 2 bases between. This chain's CDR3 is CASSYLETQYF. The CDR3 region has the DNA TGTGCCAGCAGTTACCTAGAGACCCAGTACTTC.